Listed here is a single T cell receptor beta chain. Its specificity is not known. The data were taken from a study of cytomegalovirus exposure and HLA in healthy donors. PCR involved 60 Vbeta and 13 Jbeta primers. Method: immunoSEQ multiplex PCR; TCRdb's copy keeps in-frame clones and lacks some. The sample shows some 100,000 clones, 79% of them seen only once. General study points: TCR beta V segments were, for the most part, productive about 87% or about 30% of the time in an earlier analysis. Cytomegalovirus association was listed for 164 TCR beta chains.

The CDR3 runs to 13 residues. From germline, CDR1 is LNHNV and CDR2 YYDKDF (reference sequence). Trimming took 8 bases from V and 4 from J, leaving 12 bases between them. The TCR was taken from a female donor in good health and CMV-seropositive. Input material: PBMCs. V and J are TRBV15 and TRBJ1-5, with D possibly matching TRBD1 (5 bases). Here the CDR3 DNA reads TGTGCCACCGGGACTCGAGCAAATCAGCCCCAGCATTTT. Translating gives CATGTRANQPQHF. Full variable domain (missing parts from reference TRBV15 and TRBJ1-5): DAMVIQNPRYQVTQFGKPVTLSCSQTLNHNVMYWYQQKSSQAPKLLFHYYDKDFNNEADTPDNFQSRRPNTSFCFLDIRSPGLGDTAMYLCATGTRANQPQHFGDGTRLSIL.